This entry describes one T cell receptor beta chain. Its antigen remains unknown. The data derive from a study of OX40 agonist ivuxolimab in advanced cancers. Study overall: Patients receiving dose escalation had hepatocellular carcinoma, melanoma, renal cell or head and neck cancer. Therapy given before enrollment (anti-PD-1, anti-PD-L1 or anti-CTLA-4) was allowed, and 40% had some.

Notes on the study in general: By week 6 at 0.1 to 3.0 mg/kg, blood CD4+ and CD8+ T cells had expanded clonally. Researchers report that CD8+ T cells had, on average, more expanded clones than CD4+.

Germline V gene data show CDR1 as MNHNS and CDR2 as SASEGT. V was shortened by 0 bases and J by 3 bases, with 0 bases between the two germline ends. The CDR3 contains 11 residues. The table came from immunoSEQ multiplex PCR; TCRdb's copy has only in-frame clones and leaves some out. The profile shows tens of thousands of clones, about 90% of them singletons. This sequence was found in an adult with an advanced solid tumor such as melanoma, head and neck, liver or kidney cancer. The genes are TRBV6-1 and TRBJ2-7; D unclear. Sequenced here: CD4+ or CD8+ T cells sorted from blood, sampled in a trial of the OX40 agonist ivuxolimab. The CDR3 region has the DNA TGTGCCAGCAGTGAAGCCTACGAGCAGTACTTC. It translates to CASSEAYEQYF.